A single sample is the source of the 10 T cell receptor beta chains below, sequenced in a study of blood T cell repertoires in COVID-19. Sequenced by immunoSEQ multiplex PCR; TCRdb stores in-frame clones only, minus some. The top ten clones hold under 4.5% of a sample with under 250,000 clones, more than 70% of them seen once. The specimen was PBMCs or T cells enriched from blood (not recorded which). Receptors originate from a man aged 25-40 years with acute COVID-19.

The chain combines TRBV11-2 with TRBJ1-1, with no clear D. Germline V gene lookup returns CDR1 SGHAT and CDR2 FQNNGV. This CDR3 has 13 residues. The V end lost 2 bases, the J end lost 5 bases, and 9 bases lay between the germline ends. The CDR3 spells CASSLSPQTEAFF. CDR3 DNA: TGTGCCAGCAGCTTAAGTCCCCAGACTGAAGCTTTCTTT.

This chain joins TRBV5-6 and TRBJ2-2, with TRBD1 matching over 7 bases. CDR3 length: 16 amino acids. Trimming took 5 bases from V and 0 from J; bases not matched to a gene: 7. From germline, CDR1 is SGHDT and CDR2 YYEEEE. The DNA of the CDR3 is TGTGCCAGCAGGAAAATACAGGGGTCGAACACCGGGGAGCTGTTTTTT. This sequence encodes CASRKIQGSNTGELFF.

The chain is built from TRBV19 and TRBJ2-3; 10 bases align to TRBD2. Germline CDR1 reads LNHDA; CDR2 reads SQIVND (reference sequence). The CDR3 length is 16 residues. The ends lost 1 base at V and 9 bases at J; junction bases unmatched: 10. CDR3 DNA sequence: TGTGCCAGTAGTATAGTTACAGCGGGGGGGCGGTGGACGCAGTATTTT. Translated, it gives CASSIVTAGGRWTQYF. The full variable domain, its missing parts supplied by reference TRBV19 and TRBJ2-3, is DGGITQSPKYLFRKEGQNVTLSCEQNLNHDAMYWYRQDPGQGLRLIYYSQIVNDFQKGDIAEGYSVSREKKESFPLTVTSAQKNPTAFYLCASSIVTAGGRWTQYFGPGTRLTVL.

The rearrangement joins TRBV3-1 (or the pseudogene TRBV3-2) to TRBJ2-3; 7 bases are a match to TRBD2. J gave up 8 bases and V 5 bases, and 4 bases lay outside the gene matches. The CDR3 extends over 12 amino acids. The germline gives CDR1 LGHDT, CDR2 YNNKEL (reference sequence). Here the CDR3 reads CASSDSSGTQYF. In DNA form, the CDR3 reads TGTGCCAGCAGCGACTCTAGCGGTACGCAGTATTTT.

This clone was seen only a few times. CDR3: CASSTDSQETQYF. As DNA, the CDR3 is TGTGCCAGTAGTACCGACAGTCAAGAGACCCAGTACTTC. The chain is built from TRBV19 and TRBJ2-5; possibly TRBD1 for D (5 bases). The CDR3 extends over 13 amino acids. Looked up from germline, CDR1 is LNHDA and CDR2 is SQIVND (reference sequence). Trimming pared 4 bases from V and 2 bases from J, leaving 8 bases between.

The chain has TRBV5-1 and TRBJ1-1; TRBD1 agrees at 10 bases. The CDR3 sequence is 19 residues long. V trimming: 6 bases; J trimming: 4 bases; junction bases outside the gene matches: 21. Looked up from germline, CDR1 is SGHRS and CDR2 is YFSETQ. CDR3 loop: CASIPGTGDTQSVSTEAFF. Here the CDR3 DNA reads TGCGCCAGCATACCCGGGACAGGGGACACTCAGTCCGTGTCCACTGAAGCTTTCTTT.

The J gene is TRBJ1-6, the V gene TRBV6-1; 11 bases match TRBD1. The germline V gene encodes CDR1 MNHNS and CDR2 SASEGT. The V and J ends lost 8 bases and 9 bases, in that order; junction bases with no gene match: 9. The CDR3 totals 15 residues. The CDR3 here is CASVDQDRGLSPLHF. CDR3 sequence (DNA): TGTGCCAGCGTGGATCAGGACAGGGGGCTTTCACCCCTCCACTTT.

The chain uses TRBV5-6 and TRBJ1-6; no firm D call. This CDR3 comprises 15 residues. Per the germline V gene, CDR1 is SGHDT and CDR2 is YYEEEE. The germline V and J ends were trimmed by 9 bases and 3 bases, with 16 bases remaining between them. The CDR3 bases are TGTGCCAACCAGACCACTATTCTCTATAATTCACCCCTCCACTTT. Its translation is CANQTTILYNSPLHF.

The genes are TRBV3-1 (or the pseudogene TRBV3-2) and TRBJ1-4, with a tentative D call TRBD1 (5 bases). This CDR3 comprises 14 residues. V was clipped by 1 base and J by 3 bases, with 6 bases between them. The germline CDR1 and CDR2 sequences are LGHDT and YNNKEL (reference sequence). The CDR3 here is CASSQGQPNEKLFF. The DNA for the CDR3 is TGTGCCAGCAGCCAAGGACAGCCTAATGAAAAACTGTTTTTT.

CDR3 amino acids: CASRRAGGRETQYF. In DNA form, the CDR3 reads TGTGCCAGCAGGCGAGCGGGGGGTCGAGAGACCCAGTACTTC. The chain has TRBV13 and TRBJ2-5, with 9 bases identical to TRBD2. V lost 6 bases and J lost 4; bases outside the gene matches: 6. From germline, CDR1 is PRHDT and CDR2 FYEKMQ (reference sequence). CDR3 length: 14 amino acids.